What follows is one T cell receptor (beta chain) and its context. The antigen remains unidentified. These data are taken from a study of cytomegalovirus exposure and HLA in healthy donors. Study summary: The roughly 130 validation repertoires used the same platform as the roughly 700 first-cohort repertoires (as reported by a later analysis).

V lost 3 bases, J lost 1 base, and 4 bases stayed unmatched. The CDR3 consists of 16 residues. CDR1 is LNHDA, CDR2 SQIVND, per germline (reference sequence). Study conclusions and caveats: Reports indicated that the classifier achieved high specificity and sensitivity in diagnosing cytomegalovirus status. That first-cohort TCR clusters tended to co-occur in the roughly 110 validation repertoires was found in a later analysis. The study put 150 to 200 TCR beta chains on its list as cytomegalovirus-associated.

Using immunoSEQ multiplex PCR, the repertoire was profiled, and TCRdb retains in-frame clones only, with some absent. The table includes under 200,000 clones, about 90% detected once. Sequencing was done on a sample of PBMCs. The genes are TRBV19 and TRBJ2-1; 9 nucleotides agree with TRBD2. This TCR was recovered from a young woman in good health and CMV-seropositive. The CDR3 DNA reads TGTGCCAGTAGTATTCTAGCGGGGTTGTCCTACAATGAGCAGTTCTTC. This gives the protein CASSILAGLSYNEQFF.